The 3 T cell receptor beta chains below were found in one sample sequenced in a study of T cells in Graves' hyperthyroidism and ophthalmopathy. Researchers amplified the TCR beta CDR3 regions from RNA transcripts. When the TCR CDR3 underwent first-round RT-PCR, the HTBI primer set was used. TCRdb passed the multiplex PCR reads through MiXCR, listing each CDR3 protein once. The sample has hundreds of thousands of distinct CDR3 sequences, roughly 40% seen once. The sample comprised blood. The receptors here all came from a man aged 18 to 30 with Graves' hyperthyroidism.

This clonotype was counted a single time. One end of the junction fails to match germline, which may point to a read error. This chain links TRBV25-1 with TRBJ1-1; D ambiguous. The CDR3 extends over 14 amino acids. From germline, CDR1 is MGHDK and CDR2 SYGVNS. CDR3 in DNA: TGTACCAGCAGTGCTCCTAACAGGAACACTGAAGCTTTCTTT. Residues: CTSSAPNRNTEAFF.

At least ten counts were recorded for this clonotype. This chain connects TRBV29-1 to TRBJ2-7; D is ambiguous. Looked up from germline, CDR1 is SQVTM and CDR2 is ANQGSEA. V lost 0 bases and J 5 bases, leaving 11 bases between the germline ends. The CDR3 extends over 13 amino acids. CDR3 bases: TGCAGCGTTGAAGATGAGCTAGTCCACGAGCAGTACTTC. Protein sequence: CSVEDELVHEQYF.

At least ten counts were recorded for this clonotype. The DNA for the CDR3 is TGTGCCAGTAGCAGGGGGCTTGACACCGGGGAGCTGTTTTTT. Translation gives CASSRGLDTGELFF. The chain has TRBV19 and TRBJ2-2; 8 bases match TRBD1. The V segment lost 6 bases and the J segment 3 bases; nucleotides outside the gene matches: 3. Germline V gene data show CDR1 as LNHDA and CDR2 as SQIVND (reference sequence). The CDR3 covers 14 residues.